This entry concerns a single T cell receptor (beta chain). Germline V gene data show CDR1 as LNHDA and CDR2 as SQIVND (reference sequence). The CDR3 covers 14 residues. Trimming stripped 0 bases from V and 0 bases from J, with 6 bases between. The naive CD8 fraction comprised CD45RO-negative cells positively selected for CCR7 and excluded terminally differentiated effector memory CD45RA+ cells. Clones were sequenced by immunoSEQ multiplex PCR, and TCRdb holds only the in-frame ones, with some missing. This table holds approximately 810,000 clones, nearly 95% found once. This sample is part of a study of shared clonotypes between healthy human individuals. Looking at the study overall: Donor composition was two women and a few men, aged 18 to 49.

The sequencing sample was made of naive CD8+ T cells sorted from blood. The sequence derives from a young man in good health. The V gene is TRBV19, the J gene TRBJ2-7; D perhaps matches TRBD1 (6 bases). The CDR3 is CASSIEGASYEQYF. As DNA, the CDR3 is TGTGCCAGTAGTATAGAGGGGGCCTCCTACGAGCAGTACTTC. Full variable domain (rest looked up from reference TRBV19 and TRBJ2-7): DGGITQSPKYLFRKEGQNVTLSCEQNLNHDAMYWYRQDPGQGLRLIYYSQIVNDFQKGDIAEGYSVSREKKESFPLTVTSAQKNPTAFYLCASSIEGASYEQYFGPGTRLTVT.